The 28 T cell receptor beta chains reported below all come from one sample, sequenced in a study of blood T cell repertoires in COVID-19. Here immunoSEQ multiplex PCR was the method, and the copy in TCRdb shows in-frame clones only, minus some. Of 120,000 or so clones listed, 70% to 85% are singletons. The sequenced sample was peripheral blood. The receptors stem from a man in his forties or fifties with acute or convalescent COVID-19.

The V call is TRBV2, the J call TRBJ2-7, with D possibly TRBD2 on 6 matching bases. The V gene lost 3 bases and the J gene lost 0 bases, with 12 bases spanning the gap. The CDR3 has 15 amino acids. In germline, CDR1 is SNHLY, CDR2 FYNNEI. CDR3 sequence reads: CASSDGGISSYEQYF. CDR3 nucleotides: TGTGCCAGCAGTGATGGCGGGATTAGCTCCTACGAGCAGTACTTC.

The chain uses TRBV2 and TRBJ1-3; D gene uncertain. Between the trimmed V and J ends, which lost 5 bases and 0 bases, there was a span of 5 bases. Germline lookup yields CDR1 SNHLY and CDR2 FYNNEI. This CDR3 region has 13 residues. In nucleotides, the CDR3 is TGTGCCAGCAGTTTTAGCTCTGGAAACACCATATATTTT. Translating it yields CASSFSSGNTIYF.

The chain has TRBV30 and TRBJ1-4; 8 nucleotides align to TRBD1. Germline V CDR1 and CDR2: GTSNPN, SVGIG (reference sequence). The CDR3 has 15 residues. V gave up 4 bases and J gave up 3 bases; unmatched junction bases: 7. CDR3 amino acids: CAWNRQGLANEKLFF. The CDR3 DNA is TGTGCCTGGAATCGACAGGGGTTGGCTAATGAAAAACTGTTTTTT.

The gene calls are TRBV29-1 and TRBJ1-1; possibly TRBD1 for D (5 bases). The V gene lost 2 bases and the J gene lost 13 bases, with 14 bases spanning the gap. The CDR3 extends over 11 amino acids. Germline V lookup: CDR1 SQVTM, CDR2 ANQGSEA. CDR3 sequence reads: CSVERGQRGFF. For the CDR3, the DNA is TGCAGCGTTGAACGAGGACAAAGGGGTTTCTTT.

This chain links TRBV18 with TRBJ1-5, with D possibly being TRBD1 (6 bases). Trimming pared 4 bases from V and 0 bases from J, leaving 10 bases between. Germline assignment: CDR1 KGHSH and CDR2 LQKENI. This CDR3 comprises 15 residues. In DNA form, the CDR3 reads TGTGCCAGCTCACGCGGACAGTATAGCAATCAGCCCCAGCATTTT. Protein sequence: CASSRGQYSNQPQHF.

The V call is TRBV4-2, the J call TRBJ2-5; D is perhaps TRBD1 (5 bases). This CDR3 is 14 amino acids long. V gave up 3 bases and J gave up 1 base, with 9 bases separating them. Per germline, CDR1 LGHNA and CDR2 YNFKEQ. CDR3 sequence: CASSQVDSQETQYF. CDR3 DNA: TGTGCCAGCAGCCAGGTAGACAGCCAAGAGACCCAGTACTTC.

V is TRBV3-1 (or the pseudogene TRBV3-2) and J is TRBJ2-2, with 9 bases matching TRBD2. Trimming at V came to 4 bases and at J to 4 bases, leaving 10 bases not matched to a gene. CDR1 LGHDT and CDR2 YNNKEL come from the germline V gene (reference sequence). This CDR3 is built from 17 residues. The chain's CDR3 is CASSLLAGLAGTGELFF. As DNA, the CDR3 is TGTGCCAGCAGCCTCTTAGCGGGACTAGCAGGCACCGGGGAGCTGTTTTTT.

The rearrangement joins TRBV14 to TRBJ2-1; D is unresolved. V was clipped by 3 bases and J by 10 bases, with 10 bases between them. Germline assignment: CDR1 SGHDN and CDR2 FVKESK. CDR3 size: 12 residues. In nucleotides, the CDR3 is TGTGCCAGCAGCCATAGTACCGGGGAGCAGTTCTTC. This gives the protein CASSHSTGEQFF.

V usage is TRBV27 and J usage is TRBJ1-1; D is perhaps TRBD1 (6 bases). The V gene's germline CDR1 is MNHEY and CDR2 SMNVEV (reference sequence). The V end lost 5 bases, the J end lost 5 bases, and 12 bases lay between the germline ends. The CDR3 spans 13 residues. CDR3: CASSLQGRTEAFF. The CDR3 bases are TGTGCCAGCAGTCTCCAGGGGCGGACTGAAGCTTTCTTT.

This clone has more than one count but fewer than ten. The rearrangement joins TRBV2 to TRBJ1-5; D is perhaps TRBD1 (5 bases). Trimming pared 3 bases from V and 6 bases from J, leaving 15 bases between. Looked up from germline, CDR1 is SNHLY and CDR2 is FYNNEI. This CDR3 contains 15 residues. The chain's CDR3 is CASSDLGVGGQPQHF. The CDR3 nucleotides are TGTGCCAGCAGTGATCTCGGGGTGGGGGGTCAGCCCCAGCATTTT.

The chain couples TRBV5-1 to TRBJ2-2; a possible D gene is TRBD1 (6 bases). The CDR3 runs 15 residues. Trimming cost V 3 bases and J 7 bases, with 16 bases left between them. Germline-derived CDR1 and CDR2 are SGHRS and YFSETQ. This CDR3 is CASSSGQPGGGELFF. The CDR3 DNA is TGCGCCAGCAGCTCAGGACAGCCCGGTGGCGGGGAGCTGTTTTTT. Together with reference TRBV5-1 and TRBJ2-2, the CDR3 gives the full variable domain: KAGVTQTPRYLIKTRGQQVTLSCSPISGHRSVSWYQQTPGQGLQFLFEYFSETQRNKGNFPGRFSGRQFSNSRSEMNVSTLELGDSALYLCASSSGQPGGGELFFGEGSRLTVL.

This clone has just a few counts. The chain combines TRBV28 with TRBJ1-5; D not resolved. V was clipped by 8 bases and J by 1 base, with 6 bases between them. Germline V gene data show CDR1 as MDHEN and CDR2 as SYDVKM. The CDR3 spans 12 residues. DNA of the CDR3: TGTGCCAGCCGTAGCAGCAATCAGCCCCAGCATTTT. Translating it yields CASRSSNQPQHF.

The rearrangement uses TRBV5-1 and TRBJ2-7; D not resolved. This CDR3 has 13 amino acids. Trimming pared 0 bases from V and 2 bases from J, leaving 6 bases between. Germline V gene data show CDR1 as SGHRS and CDR2 as YFSETQ. The DNA of the CDR3 is TGCGCCAGCAGCTTGGCCGCAGCCTACGAGCAGTACTTC. Residues: CASSLAAAYEQYF.

The CDR3 spells CASKGEKLFF. As DNA, the CDR3 is TGTGCCAGTAAGGGGGAAAAACTGTTTTTT. This chain uses TRBV19 with TRBJ1-4; TRBD1 might be the D (5 bases). V lost 7 bases to trimming and J lost 8 bases, with 5 bases between them. CDR3 length: 10 amino acids. CDR1 is LNHDA, CDR2 SQIVND, per germline (reference sequence).

V is TRBV6-5 and J is TRBJ1-2, with a weak D call TRBD1 (6 bases). The V gene's germline CDR1 is MNHEY and CDR2 SVGAGI. The CDR3 is made up of 13 amino acids. The CDR3 DNA is TGTGCTACAGCACCAGGGGAAAAATATGGCTACACCTTC. It specifies CATAPGEKYGYTF.

This chain uses TRBV28 with TRBJ1-1, with D possibly being TRBD1 (6 bases). Germline V gene lookup returns CDR1 MDHEN and CDR2 SYDVKM. With 5 bases removed from V and 0 bases from J, the gap between germline ends came to 13 bases. The CDR3 has 15 amino acids. CDR3 DNA sequence: TGTGCCAGCAGTCAAGGGGGGGGAATGAACACTGAAGCTTTCTTT. Its translation: CASSQGGGMNTEAFF.

The rearrangement links TRBV1 to TRBJ2-1; the D segment call TRBD2 is taken from the table without a DNA check. TRBV1 is recorded as a pseudogene. This CDR3 has 14 amino acids. CDR3 DNA: TGCACCCAGGTCCCCAGGACTAGGGGCCTTGAGCAGTTCTTC. Protein product: CTQVPRTRGLEQFF.

The gene calls are TRBV6-5 and TRBJ1-2; possible D gene TRBD1, 5 bases. V was shortened by 2 bases and J by 8 bases, with 12 bases between the two germline ends. Germline CDR1 reads MNHEY; CDR2 reads SVGAGI. CDR3 length: 13 amino acids. As DNA, the CDR3 is TGTGCCAGCAGTTACCAAGCAGGGTACGGCTACACCTTC. Amino acids: CASSYQAGYGYTF.

This clone was detected only a few times. CDR3 coding DNA: TGTGCCAGCAGCTTAGGTGGGGCGGGCACAGATACGCAGTATTTT. Translation gives CASSLGGAGTDTQYF. This chain joins TRBV11-3 and TRBJ2-3, with D possibly matching TRBD1 (5 bases). The CDR3 is made up of 15 amino acids. The V gene lost 1 base and the J gene lost 1 base, with 9 bases spanning the gap. Germline assignment: CDR1 SGHNT and CDR2 YENEEA.

The chain employs TRBV6-5 and TRBJ1-5; perhaps TRBD1 as D (5 bases). This CDR3 is 13 amino acids long. With 6 bases removed from V and 6 bases from J, the gap between germline ends came to 12 bases. Germline V gene sequence: CDR1 MNHEY, CDR2 SVGAGI. The CDR3: CASSEGLIQPQHF. The CDR3 DNA reads as TGTGCCAGCAGCGAGGGACTTATTCAGCCCCAGCATTTT.

This rearrangement joins TRBV20-1 to TRBJ1-2; D not resolved. Germline V gives CDR1 DFQATT, CDR2 SNEGSKA (reference sequence). V lost 6 bases, J lost 6 bases, and 11 bases lay in between. The CDR3 is 11 residues long. DNA of the CDR3: TGCAGTGCGCGTCGGAGGGATGGCTACACCTTC. Amino acid sequence: CSARRRDGYTF.

J is TRBJ1-4 and V is TRBV5-1, with D maybe TRBD1 (6 bases). Trimming left V 3 bases short and J 7 bases short, with 16 bases between. Germline V CDR1 and CDR2: SGHRS, YFSETQ. The CDR3 is 15 residues long. The CDR3: CASSSFAGEAEKLFF. DNA for the CDR3: TGCGCCAGCAGCTCGTTTGCAGGGGAAGCTGAAAAACTGTTTTTT.

This clone was detected many times. V is TRBV6-1 and J is TRBJ2-4; TRBD2 matches at 7 bases. The trim removed 3 bases at V and 1 base at J, leaving 6 bases unmatched. Per germline, CDR1 MNHNS and CDR2 SASEGT. This CDR3 region has 16 residues. The CDR3 DNA follows: TGTGCCAGCAGTGAGGGGGGGGGATTCGCCAAAAACATTCAGTACTTC. Its translation is CASSEGGGFAKNIQYF.

The chain links TRBV28 to TRBJ2-3, with 7 bases aligning to TRBD1. Looked up from germline, CDR1 is MDHEN and CDR2 is SYDVKM. There are 15 residues in the CDR3. Trimming removed 1 base from V and 3 bases from J; junction bases left unmatched: 4. CDR3 DNA sequence: TGTGCCAGCAGTTTATCGACGGACAGGACAGATACGCAGTATTTT. Translating gives CASSLSTDRTDTQYF.

V is TRBV7-3 and J is TRBJ2-7; D is uncertain. Trimming removed 1 base at V and 6 bases at J, with 10 bases between. Germline-derived CDR1 and CDR2 are SGHTA and FQGTGA. The CDR3 runs to 13 residues. The CDR3 DNA reads as TGTGCCAGCAGCTTAATTACGAGTGCCGAGCAGTACTTC. Translation gives CASSLITSAEQYF.

The chain has TRBV7-6 and TRBJ2-1; a possible D gene is TRBD2 (5 bases). The CDR3 is 12 residues long. Trimming removed 8 bases at V and 5 bases at J, with 10 bases between. Per the germline V gene, CDR1 is SGHVS and CDR2 is FNYEAQ. The CDR3 loop reads CASGRGNNEQFF. The CDR3 DNA is TGTGCCAGCGGTCGGGGTAACAATGAGCAGTTCTTC.

The V gene is TRBV7-3, the J gene TRBJ2-1, with D possibly matching TRBD1 (5 bases). There are 19 residues in the CDR3. Trimming cost V 5 bases and J 3 bases, with 26 bases left between them. CDR1 SGHTA and CDR2 FQGTGA come from the germline V gene. The CDR3 spells CASSPNRQPNSPIYNEQFF. DNA for the CDR3: TGTGCCAGCAGCCCGAACCGACAGCCAAATTCCCCAATCTACAATGAGCAGTTCTTC.

This clone was seen a single time. This sequence joins TRBV6-5 and TRBJ1-2, with TRBD1 matching 10 bases. Germline V gene data show CDR1 as MNHEY and CDR2 as SVGAGI. With 7 bases clipped from V and 3 bases from J, the junction kept 5 bases outside the gene matches. CDR3 length: 14 amino acids. CDR3 loop: CASNPTGGDYGYTF. The CDR3 DNA follows: TGTGCCAGCAACCCGACAGGGGGCGACTATGGCTACACCTTC.